A selection of T cell receptor beta chains follows, all from one sample in a study of blood T cell repertoires in COVID-19. This table comes from immunoSEQ multiplex PCR, and its TCRdb copy is limited to in-frame clones, with some not included. The sample lists more than 70,000 clones, 75% to 90% occurring once. The sequenced material came from peripheral blood. These receptor sequences come from a man over 45 with active COVID-19. Both conserved end residues are part of each CDR3. The D gene is left open where the match is weak. Not every row has a clone size; where given, it reads once, few, many or a size class.

size	V	D	J	CDR3	DNA
-	TRBV6-5	-	TRBJ1-1	CASSLRVANTEAFF	TGTGCCAGCAGCCTCCGGGTCGCTAACACTGAAGCTTTCTTT
-	TRBV30	TRBD2	TRBJ2-2	CAWRETGGRSGELFF	TGTGCCTGGAGGGAAACGGGGGGGCGGAGCGGGGAGCTGTTTTTT
-	TRBV6-1	TRBD1	TRBJ2-1	CASSETGTGYNEQFF	TGTGCCAGCAGTGAGACCGGGACAGGGTACAATGAGCAGTTCTTC
-	TRBV7-9	TRBD1	TRBJ2-5	CASSPKTGGGEETQYF	TGTGCCAGCAGCCCAAAGACAGGGGGCGGTGAAGAGACCCAGTACTTC
-	TRBV5-6	TRBD1	TRBJ2-3	CASSLGRDRGRRSTDTQYF	TGTGCCAGCAGCTTGGGAAGGGACAGGGGGCGGAGGAGCACAGATACGCAGTATTTT
-	TRBV6-5	TRBD1	TRBJ2-5	CASRQGAETQYF	TGTGCCAGCAGACAGGGGGCAGAGACCCAGTACTTC
-	TRBV2	-	TRBJ1-1	CASSPRGNTEAFF	TGTGCCAGCAGTCCTAGGGGGAACACTGAAGCTTTCTTT
-	TRBV19	-	TRBJ2-1	CASSITKRYNEQFF	TGTGCCAGTAGTATTACCAAGCGTTACAATGAGCAGTTCTTC
-	TRBV5-1	-	TRBJ1-4	CASSLSGRGYEKLFF	TGCGCCAGCAGCTTGAGCGGTCGGGGGTATGAAAAACTGTTTTTT
-	TRBV9	TRBD2	TRBJ2-1	CASSEGLAGGPGNEQFF	TGTGCCAGCAGCGAGGGACTAGCGGGGGGGCCAGGCAATGAGCAGTTCTTC
-	TRBV24-1	TRBD2	TRBJ2-1	CATSDLRGGSYNEQFF	TGTGCCACCAGTGATTTGCGCGGGGGCTCCTACAATGAGCAGTTCTTC
-	TRBV19	-	TRBJ2-7	CASSMALQGFYEQYF	TGTGCCAGTAGTATGGCACTGCAGGGGTTCTACGAGCAGTACTTC
-	TRBV7-3	TRBD1	TRBJ1-3	CASKFTGAGNTIYF	TGTGCCAGCAAGTTTACAGGGGCTGGAAACACCATATATTTT
-	TRBV7-3	-	TRBJ2-1	CASSLTRVSSYNEQFF	TGTGCCAGCAGCCTTACCAGGGTGTCCTCCTACAATGAGCAGTTCTTC
-	TRBV7-2	TRBD1	TRBJ2-2	CASSFSGGSTGELFF	TGTGCCAGCAGCTTTTCAGGGGGCTCCACCGGGGAGCTGTTTTTT
-	TRBV29-1	-	TRBJ2-1	CSVGWSPNEQFF	TGCAGCGTCGGATGGAGCCCCAATGAGCAGTTCTTC
-	TRBV24-1	-	TRBJ2-6	CATSVSGANVLTF	TGTGCCACCAGCGTTTCTGGGGCCAACGTCCTGACTTTC
-	TRBV7-8	TRBD1	TRBJ1-6	CASSLGGTGAFSPLHF	TGTGCCAGCAGCTTAGGGGGGACAGGGGCGTTTTCACCCCTCCACTTT
-	TRBV4-2	-	TRBJ2-7	CASSQERREYEQYF	TGTGCCAGCAGCCAAGAAAGGAGAGAGTACGAGCAGTACTTC
-	TRBV5-1	-	TRBJ2-2	CASSLWWTSTGELFF	TGCGCCAGCAGCTTGTGGTGGACTTCCACCGGGGAGCTGTTTTTT
-	TRBV29-1	-	TRBJ2-7	CSAGVAYEQYF	TGCAGCGCAGGGGTGGCCTACGAGCAGTACTTC
-	TRBV4-2	-	TRBJ1-2	CASSQSGHRSYGYTF	TGTGCCAGCAGCCAATCGGGACATAGAAGCTATGGCTACACCTTC
-	TRBV7-2	-	TRBJ1-3	CASSSMTGFGNTIYF	TGTGCCAGCAGCTCTATGACAGGATTCGGAAACACCATATATTTT
-	TRBV24-1	-	TRBJ1-5	CATSDPPAGQPQHF	TGTGCCACCAGTGATCCCCCAGCGGGCCAGCCCCAGCATTTT
few	TRBV2	-	TRBJ1-1	CASSARLGGTEAFF	TGTGCCAGCAGTGCTCGGCTGGGGGGCACTGAAGCTTTCTTT
-	TRBV6-1	-	TRBJ2-3	CASSEARQPGFGVVDTQYF	TGTGCCAGCAGTGAAGCGCGCCAGCCAGGATTCGGGGTGGTAGATACGCAGTATTTT